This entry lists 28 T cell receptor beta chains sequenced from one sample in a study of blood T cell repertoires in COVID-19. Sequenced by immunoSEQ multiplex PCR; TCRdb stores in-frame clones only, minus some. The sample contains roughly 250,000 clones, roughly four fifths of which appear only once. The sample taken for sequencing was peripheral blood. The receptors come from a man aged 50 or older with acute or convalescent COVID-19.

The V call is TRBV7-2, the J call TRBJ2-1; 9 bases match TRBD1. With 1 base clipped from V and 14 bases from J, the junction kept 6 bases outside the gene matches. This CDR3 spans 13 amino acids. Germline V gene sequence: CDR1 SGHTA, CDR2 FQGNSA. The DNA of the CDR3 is TGTGCCAGCAGCTTAGAGAGGACAGGGGATAAGTTCTTC. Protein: CASSLERTGDKFF.

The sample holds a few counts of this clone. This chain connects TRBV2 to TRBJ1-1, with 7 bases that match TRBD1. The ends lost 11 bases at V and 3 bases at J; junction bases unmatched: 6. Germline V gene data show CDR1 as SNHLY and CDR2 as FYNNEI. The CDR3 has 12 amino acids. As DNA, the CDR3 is TGTGCCCAGGGGGACGCTTACACTGAAGCTTTCTTT. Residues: CAQGDAYTEAFF.

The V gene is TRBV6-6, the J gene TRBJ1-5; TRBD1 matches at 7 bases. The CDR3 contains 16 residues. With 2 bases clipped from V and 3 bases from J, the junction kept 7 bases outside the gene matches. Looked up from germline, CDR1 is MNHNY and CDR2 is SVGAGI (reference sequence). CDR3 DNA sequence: TGTGCCAGCAGTTACACCCCAGGGGGGTCCAATCAGCCCCAGCATTTT. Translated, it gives CASSYTPGGSNQPQHF.

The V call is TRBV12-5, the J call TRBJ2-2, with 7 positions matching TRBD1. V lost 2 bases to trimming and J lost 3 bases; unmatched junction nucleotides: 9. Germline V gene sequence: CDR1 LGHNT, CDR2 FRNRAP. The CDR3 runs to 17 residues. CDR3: CASGLTLTGKDTGELFF. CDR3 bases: TGTGCTAGTGGTTTGACCCTGACAGGGAAGGACACCGGGGAGCTGTTTTTT. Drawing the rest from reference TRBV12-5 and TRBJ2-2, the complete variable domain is DARVTQTPRHKVTEMGQEVTMRCQPILGHNTVFWYRQTMMQGLELLAYFRNRAPLDDSGMPKDRFSAEMPDATLATLKIQPSEPRDSAVYFCASGLTLTGKDTGELFFGEGSRLTVL.

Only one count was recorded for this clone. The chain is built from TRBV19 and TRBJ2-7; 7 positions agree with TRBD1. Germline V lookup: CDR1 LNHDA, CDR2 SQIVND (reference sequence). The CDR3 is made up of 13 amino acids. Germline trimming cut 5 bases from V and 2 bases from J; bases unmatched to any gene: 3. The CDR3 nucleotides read TGTGCCAGTAGTCCGGGACAGCCCTACGAGCAGTACTTC. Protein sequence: CASSPGQPYEQYF.

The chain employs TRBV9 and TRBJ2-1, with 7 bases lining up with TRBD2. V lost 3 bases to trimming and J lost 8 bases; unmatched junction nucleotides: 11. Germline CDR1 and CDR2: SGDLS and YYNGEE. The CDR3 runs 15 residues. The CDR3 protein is CASSAQGLQFDEQFF. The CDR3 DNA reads TGTGCCAGCAGCGCCCAGGGACTACAGTTCGATGAGCAGTTCTTC.

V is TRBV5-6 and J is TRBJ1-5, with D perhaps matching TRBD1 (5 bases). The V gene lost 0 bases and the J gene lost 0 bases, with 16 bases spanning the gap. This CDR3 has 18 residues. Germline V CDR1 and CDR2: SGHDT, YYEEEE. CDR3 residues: CASSLGPGRRGSNQPQHF. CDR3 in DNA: TGTGCCAGCAGCTTGGGTCCAGGGCGAAGGGGTAGCAATCAGCCCCAGCATTTT. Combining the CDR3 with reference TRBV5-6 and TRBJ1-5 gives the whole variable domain DAGVTQSPTHLIKTRGQQVTLRCSPKSGHDTVSWYQQALGQGPQFIFQYYEEEERQRGNFPDRFSGHQFPNYSSELNVNALLLGDSALYLCASSLGPGRRGSNQPQHFGDGTRLSIL.

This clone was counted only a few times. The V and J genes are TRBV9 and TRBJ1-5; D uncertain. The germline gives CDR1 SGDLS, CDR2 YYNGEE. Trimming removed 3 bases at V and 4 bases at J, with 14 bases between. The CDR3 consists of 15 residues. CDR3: CASSAPGLLNQPQHF. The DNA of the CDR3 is TGTGCCAGCAGCGCTCCAGGCCTTTTAAATCAGCCCCAGCATTTT.

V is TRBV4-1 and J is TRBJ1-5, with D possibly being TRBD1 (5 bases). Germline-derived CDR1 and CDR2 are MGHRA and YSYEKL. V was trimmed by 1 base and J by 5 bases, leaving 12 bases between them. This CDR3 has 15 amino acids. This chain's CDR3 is CASSQGLQGHQPQHF. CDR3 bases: TGCGCCAGCAGCCAAGGACTCCAGGGCCATCAGCCCCAGCATTTT.

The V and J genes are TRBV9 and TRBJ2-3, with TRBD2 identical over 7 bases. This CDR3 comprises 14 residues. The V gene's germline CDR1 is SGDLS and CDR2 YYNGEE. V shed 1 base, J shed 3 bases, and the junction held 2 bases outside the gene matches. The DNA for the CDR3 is TGTGCCAGCAGCGTAAACGGGGGGACAGATACGCAGTATTTT. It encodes CASSVNGGTDTQYF.

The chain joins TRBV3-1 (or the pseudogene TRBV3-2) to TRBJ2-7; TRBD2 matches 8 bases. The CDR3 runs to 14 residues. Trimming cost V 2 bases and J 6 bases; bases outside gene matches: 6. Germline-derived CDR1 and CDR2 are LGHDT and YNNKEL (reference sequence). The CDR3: CASSQTGGGGEQYF. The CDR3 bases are TGTGCCAGCAGCCAAACCGGGGGGGGAGGCGAGCAGTACTTC.

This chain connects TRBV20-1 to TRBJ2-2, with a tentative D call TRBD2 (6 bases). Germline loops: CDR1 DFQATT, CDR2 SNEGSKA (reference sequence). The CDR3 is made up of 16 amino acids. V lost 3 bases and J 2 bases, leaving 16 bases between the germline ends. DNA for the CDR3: TGCAGTGCTAGTTCGCCAGCGGAGGGAAACACCGGGGAGCTGTTTTTT. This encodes CSASSPAEGNTGELFF.

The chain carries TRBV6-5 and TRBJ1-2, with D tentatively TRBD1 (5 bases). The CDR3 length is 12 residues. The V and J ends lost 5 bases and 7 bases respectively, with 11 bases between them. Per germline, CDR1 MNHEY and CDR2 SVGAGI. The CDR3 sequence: CASSLQGSGYTF. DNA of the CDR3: TGTGCCAGCAGTCTCCAGGGTAGTGGCTACACCTTC.

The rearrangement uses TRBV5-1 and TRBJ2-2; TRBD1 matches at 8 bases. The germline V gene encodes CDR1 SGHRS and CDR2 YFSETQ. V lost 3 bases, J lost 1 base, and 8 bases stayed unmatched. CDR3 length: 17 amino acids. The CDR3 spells CASSSLGGQGNTGELFF. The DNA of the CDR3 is TGCGCCAGCAGCTCCCTTGGCGGACAGGGGAACACCGGGGAGCTGTTTTTT.

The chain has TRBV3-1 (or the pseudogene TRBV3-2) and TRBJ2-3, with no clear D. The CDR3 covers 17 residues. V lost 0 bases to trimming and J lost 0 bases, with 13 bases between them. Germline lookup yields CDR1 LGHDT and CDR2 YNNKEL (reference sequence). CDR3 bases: TGTGCCAGCAGCCAAGAATTTGGCGGATCTAGCACAGATACGCAGTATTTT. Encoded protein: CASSQEFGGSSTDTQYF.

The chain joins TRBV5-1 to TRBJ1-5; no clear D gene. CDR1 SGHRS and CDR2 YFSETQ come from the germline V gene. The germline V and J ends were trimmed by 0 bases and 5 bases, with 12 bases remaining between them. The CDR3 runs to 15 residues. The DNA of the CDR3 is TGCGCCAGCAGCTTGGAAGGGAGGGAGGATCAGCCCCAGCATTTT. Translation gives CASSLEGREDQPQHF.

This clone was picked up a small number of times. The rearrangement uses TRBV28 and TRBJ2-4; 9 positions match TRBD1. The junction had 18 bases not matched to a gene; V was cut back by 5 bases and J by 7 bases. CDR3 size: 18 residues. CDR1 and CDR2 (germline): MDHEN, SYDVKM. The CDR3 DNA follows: TGTGCCAGCAGTCGTCTCAACAACAGGGGGCTGAGGGAGAACATTCAGTACTTC. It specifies CASSRLNNRGLRENIQYF.

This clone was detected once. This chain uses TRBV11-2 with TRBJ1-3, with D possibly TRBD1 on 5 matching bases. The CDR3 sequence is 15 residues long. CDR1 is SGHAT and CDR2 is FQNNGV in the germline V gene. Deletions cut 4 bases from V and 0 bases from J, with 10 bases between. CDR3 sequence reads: CASSSSGYSGNTIYF. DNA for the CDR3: TGTGCCAGCAGCTCGTCAGGGTACTCTGGAAACACCATATATTTT.

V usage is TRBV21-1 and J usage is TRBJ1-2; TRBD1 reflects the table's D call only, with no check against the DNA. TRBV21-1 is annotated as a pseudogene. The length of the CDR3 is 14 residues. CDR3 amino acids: CASSTRQILYGYTF. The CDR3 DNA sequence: TGTGCCAGCAGCACCCGACAGATACTATATGGCTACACCTTC.

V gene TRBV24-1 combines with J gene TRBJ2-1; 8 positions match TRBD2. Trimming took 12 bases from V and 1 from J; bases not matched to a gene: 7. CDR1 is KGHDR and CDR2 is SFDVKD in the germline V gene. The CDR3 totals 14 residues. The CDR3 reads CAVKRGSSYNEQFF. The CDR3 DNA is TGTGCCGTAAAGCGGGGGAGTTCCTACAATGAGCAGTTCTTC.

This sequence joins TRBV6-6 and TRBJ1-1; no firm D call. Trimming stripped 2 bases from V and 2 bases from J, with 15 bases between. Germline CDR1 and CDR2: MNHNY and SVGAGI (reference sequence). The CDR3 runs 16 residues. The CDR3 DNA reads TGTGCCAGCAGTTACGAGCGGGCGCTTATCAACACTGAAGCTTTCTTT. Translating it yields CASSYERALINTEAFF.

CDR3 protein: CAISESGRGGQPQHF. The CDR3 DNA reads as TGTGCCATCAGTGAGTCTGGCAGGGGCGGTCAGCCCCAGCATTTT. This chain joins TRBV10-3 and TRBJ1-5; D may be TRBD1 (6 bases). This CDR3 is built from 15 residues. The V gene lost 0 bases and the J gene lost 6 bases, with 12 bases spanning the gap. The germline CDR1 and CDR2 sequences are ENHRY and SYGVKD.

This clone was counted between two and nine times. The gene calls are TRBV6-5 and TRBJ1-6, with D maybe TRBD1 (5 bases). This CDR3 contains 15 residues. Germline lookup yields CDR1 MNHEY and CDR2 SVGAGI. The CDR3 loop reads CATKRGESYNSPLHF. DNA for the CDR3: TGTGCTACCAAACGGGGGGAATCCTATAATTCACCCCTCCACTTT.

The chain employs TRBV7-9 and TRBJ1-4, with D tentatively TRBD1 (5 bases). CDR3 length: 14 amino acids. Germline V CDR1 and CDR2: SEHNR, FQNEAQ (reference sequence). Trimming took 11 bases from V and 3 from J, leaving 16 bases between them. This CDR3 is CAGGGTLPNEKLFF. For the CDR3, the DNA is TGTGCCGGCGGGGGAACCCTACCTAATGAAAAACTGTTTTTT.

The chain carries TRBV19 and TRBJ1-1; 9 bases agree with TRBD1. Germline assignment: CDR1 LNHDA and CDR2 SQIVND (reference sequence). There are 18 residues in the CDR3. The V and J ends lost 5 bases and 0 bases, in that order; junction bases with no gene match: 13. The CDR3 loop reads CASSSDRGGWQMNTEAFF. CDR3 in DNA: TGTGCCAGTAGTTCAGACAGGGGGGGTTGGCAAATGAACACTGAAGCTTTCTTT. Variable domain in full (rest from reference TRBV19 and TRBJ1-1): DGGITQSPKYLFRKEGQNVTLSCEQNLNHDAMYWYRQDPGQGLRLIYYSQIVNDFQKGDIAEGYSVSREKKESFPLTVTSAQKNPTAFYLCASSSDRGGWQMNTEAFFGQGTRLTVV.

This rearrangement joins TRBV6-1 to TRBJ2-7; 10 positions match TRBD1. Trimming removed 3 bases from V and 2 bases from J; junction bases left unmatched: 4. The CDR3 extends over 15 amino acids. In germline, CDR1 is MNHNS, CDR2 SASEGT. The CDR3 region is CASSEGQGIAYEQYF. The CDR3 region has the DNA TGTGCCAGCAGTGAGGGACAGGGGATCGCCTACGAGCAGTACTTC.

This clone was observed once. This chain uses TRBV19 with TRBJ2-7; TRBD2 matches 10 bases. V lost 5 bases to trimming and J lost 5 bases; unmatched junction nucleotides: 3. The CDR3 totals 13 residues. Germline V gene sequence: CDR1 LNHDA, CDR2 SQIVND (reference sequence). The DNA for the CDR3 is TGTGCCAGTAGTCTGCTAGCGGGAGACGAGCAGTACTTC. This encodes CASSLLAGDEQYF. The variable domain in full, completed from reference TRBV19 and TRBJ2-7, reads DGGITQSPKYLFRKEGQNVTLSCEQNLNHDAMYWYRQDPGQGLRLIYYSQIVNDFQKGDIAEGYSVSREKKESFPLTVTSAQKNPTAFYLCASSLLAGDEQYFGPGTRLTVT.

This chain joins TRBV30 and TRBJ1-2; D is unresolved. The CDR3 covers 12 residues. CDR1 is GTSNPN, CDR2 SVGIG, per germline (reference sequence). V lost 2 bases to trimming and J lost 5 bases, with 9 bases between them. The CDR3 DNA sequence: TGTGCCTGGAGTCCCCTCTATTATGGCTACACCTTC. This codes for CAWSPLYYGYTF.